Each of the 20 T cell receptor beta chains below was sequenced from the same sample in a study of shared clonotypes between healthy human individuals. Measured with immunoSEQ multiplex PCR; TCRdb has only the in-frame clones, and not every one. In the table there are about a million clones, approximately 80% of which are singletons. Sequencing was performed on memory CD4+ T cells from PBMCs. Stated subset: CD45RA-negative fraction. These TCRs come from a man aged 18 to 30 in good health. Some clones in this sample may be carry-over from other donors' samples.

This clone has only a few counts. The gene calls are TRBV6-6 and TRBJ1-1; TRBD1 matches at 7 bases. The CDR3 loop spans 14 amino acids. The germline CDR1 and CDR2 sequences are MNHNY and SVGAGI (reference sequence). Trimming took 8 bases from V and 11 from J; bases not matched to a gene: 17. The CDR3 bases are TGTGCCAGCCAAGCGGGGACAGCGCCTCGAGGGGCTTTCTTT. Translated: CASQAGTAPRGAFF.

V is TRBV15 and J is TRBJ2-1, with D hard to call. V lost 0 bases, J lost 4 bases, and 7 bases lay in between. The germline gives CDR1 LNHNV, CDR2 YYDKDF (reference sequence). The CDR3 is 14 residues long. The CDR3 nucleotides read TGTGCCACCAGCAGAGACCCCAGATACAATGAGCAGTTCTTC. It encodes CATSRDPRYNEQFF.

This chain uses TRBV10-2 with TRBJ2-5; D is ambiguous. CDR3 size: 13 residues. Germline V gene lookup returns CDR1 WSHSY and CDR2 SAAADI. With 2 bases removed from V and 5 bases from J, the gap between germline ends came to 9 bases. CDR3 DNA sequence: TGCGCCAGCAGTGAGCGAGGCTTGGAGACCCAGTACTTC. As protein: CASSERGLETQYF.

J is TRBJ1-1 and V is TRBV14; no firm D call. Germline V gene sequence: CDR1 SGHDN, CDR2 FVKESK. CDR3 size: 13 residues. V lost 1 base to trimming and J lost 3 bases, with 6 bases between them. This CDR3 reads CASSQGLHTEAFF. The CDR3, as DNA: TGTGCCAGCAGCCAAGGGCTTCACACTGAAGCTTTCTTT.

With respect to this clone: In the same sample, other DNA sequences code for this CDR3. The gene calls are TRBV9 and TRBJ2-7; 7 bases map to TRBD1. The germline gives CDR1 SGDLS, CDR2 YYNGEE. The CDR3 totals 14 residues. The trim removed 1 base at V and 1 base at J, leaving 2 bases unmatched. The DNA of the CDR3 is TGTGCCAGCAGCGTATCGGGACAGTCCTACGAGCAGTACTTC. Translating it yields CASSVSGQSYEQYF.

The CDR3 region is CASRPDWGQGIQYF. CDR3 DNA: TGTGCCAGTCGCCCCGACTGGGGGCAGGGCATTCAGTACTTC. V and J are TRBV6-4 and TRBJ2-4; TRBD1 is a possible D gene (6 bases). CDR3 length: 14 amino acids. The germline gives CDR1 MRHNA, CDR2 SNTAGT. V was clipped by 9 bases and J by 9 bases, with 21 bases between them.

The V call is TRBV27, the J call TRBJ2-6, with TRBD1 matching over 8 bases. V shed 4 bases and J 0 bases; nucleotides not matched to a gene: 8. From germline, CDR1 is MNHEY and CDR2 SMNVEV (reference sequence). The CDR3 has 18 residues. The CDR3: CASSSSGTGLSGANVLTF. The CDR3 coding sequence is TGTGCCAGCAGTTCGTCCGGGACAGGCCTCTCTGGGGCCAACGTCCTGACTTTC.

This chain connects TRBV27 to TRBJ2-3; TRBD2 is a possible D gene (6 bases). Per the germline V gene, CDR1 is MNHEY and CDR2 is SMNVEV (reference sequence). The CDR3 is made up of 15 amino acids. V dropped 6 bases and J dropped 0 bases, with 13 bases sitting between them. CDR3 sequence reads: CASRRAGTSTDTQYF. CDR3 bases: TGTGCCAGCAGAAGAGCCGGGACTAGCACAGATACGCAGTATTTT.

The V and J genes are TRBV2 and TRBJ2-3, with D maybe TRBD2 (5 bases). The CDR3 has 15 residues. The V gene's germline CDR1 is SNHLY and CDR2 FYNNEI. The ends were cut back, 2 bases at V and 0 bases at J, with 9 bases in the middle. CDR3 in DNA: TGTGCCAGCAGTGAACAAAGCGGCAGCACAGATACGCAGTATTTT. Translation gives CASSEQSGSTDTQYF.

The J gene is TRBJ2-5, the V gene TRBV2; the match to TRBD1 covers 7 bases. The CDR3 has 15 residues. Trimming cost V 8 bases and J 1 base; bases outside gene matches: 10. Germline lookup yields CDR1 SNHLY and CDR2 FYNNEI. CDR3: CASLIFGTAQETQYF. Here the CDR3 DNA reads TGTGCCAGCCTTATATTTGGGACAGCCCAAGAGACCCAGTACTTC.

This clone was counted once. The V gene is TRBV6-5, the J gene TRBJ2-7; TRBD1 agrees at 7 bases. The V gene end was trimmed by 5 bases and the J gene end by 2 bases; junction bases not matched to a gene: 9. This CDR3 contains 15 residues. The germline V gene has CDR1 MNHEY and CDR2 SVGAGI. CDR3 sequence: CASSRTGTETYEQYF. As DNA, the CDR3 is TGTGCCAGCAGTCGTACCGGGACAGAGACCTACGAGCAGTACTTC.

J is TRBJ1-2 and V is TRBV2; tentatively, D is TRBD1 (6 bases). The CDR3 has 11 residues. V lost 8 bases and J 7 bases, leaving 11 bases between the germline ends. CDR1 and CDR2 from the germline V gene are SNHLY and FYNNEI. This CDR3 is CASSRGSGYTF. The CDR3 DNA follows: TGTGCCAGCTCCAGGGGTAGTGGCTACACCTTC.

This clone was seen a few times. Other DNA sequences of this sample code for an identical CDR3. The gene calls are TRBV6-6 and TRBJ1-1; 7 nucleotides match TRBD1. The V segment lost 7 bases and the J segment 2 bases; nucleotides outside the gene matches: 7. Germline V gene lookup returns CDR1 MNHNY and CDR2 SVGAGI (reference sequence). The CDR3 totals 14 residues. The CDR3 sequence: CASTPGTANTEAFF. The CDR3 coding sequence is TGTGCCAGCACTCCCGGGACAGCTAACACTGAAGCTTTCTTT.

The rearrangement joins TRBV6-1 to TRBJ2-7; 11 positions match TRBD2. CDR3 size: 15 residues. V lost 6 bases, J lost 0 bases, and 4 bases stayed unmatched. Looked up from germline, CDR1 is MNHNS and CDR2 is SASEGT. CDR3 in amino acids: CASRPGLAASYEQYF. In nucleotides, the CDR3 is TGTGCCAGCAGGCCGGGACTAGCGGCCTCCTACGAGCAGTACTTC.

The chain combines TRBV21-1 with TRBJ2-4; TRBD1 is the table's D call, not checked against the DNA. TRBV21-1 is noted as a pseudogene. The CDR3 runs to 13 residues. Here the CDR3 reads CASSKAQENIQYF. CDR3 bases: TGTGCCAGCAGCAAAGCGCAGGAAAACATTCAGTACTTC.

The gene calls are TRBV27 and TRBJ1-4; 10 bases agree with TRBD1. The CDR3 has 18 amino acids. V was pared by 2 bases and J by 7 bases, with 13 bases of the junction left unmatched. The germline CDR1 and CDR2 sequences are MNHEY and SMNVEV (reference sequence). The chain's CDR3 is CASSLLGTGAGRGEKLFF. For the CDR3, the DNA is TGTGCCAGCAGTTTACTCGGGACAGGGGCCGGGCGTGGTGAAAAACTGTTTTTT.

The V gene is TRBV28, the J gene TRBJ2-7; 8 bases line up with TRBD2. The V gene end was trimmed by 5 bases and the J gene end by 0 bases; junction bases not matched to a gene: 6. Germline lookup yields CDR1 MDHEN and CDR2 SYDVKM. The CDR3 spans 15 residues. CDR3 residues: CASSPSGSLSYEQYF. For the CDR3, the DNA is TGTGCCAGCAGTCCGAGCGGGAGCCTCTCCTACGAGCAGTACTTC. The full variable domain, with the rest looked up from reference TRBV28 and TRBJ2-7, is DVKVTQSSRYLVKRTGEKVFLECVQDMDHENMFWYRQDPGLGLRLIYFSYDVKMKEKGDIPEGYSVSREKKERFSLILESASTNQTSMYLCASSPSGSLSYEQYFGPGTRLTVT.

With regard to this clone: Being one base from a much bigger clone, this may be a read error. The same CDR3 is also encoded by other DNA sequences in this sample. The chain joins TRBV2 to TRBJ1-5, with TRBD1 identical over 9 bases. Germline V gene data show CDR1 as SNHLY and CDR2 as FYNNEI. The CDR3 covers 14 residues. V lost 6 bases to trimming and J lost 2 bases; unmatched junction nucleotides: 2. CDR3 loop: CASSRTGGNQPQHF. The CDR3 coding sequence is TGTGCCAGCAGCCGGACAGGGGGCAATCAGCCCCAGCATTTT.

This sequence joins TRBV6-5 and TRBJ2-5, with D tentatively TRBD1 or TRBD2 (5 bases each). This CDR3 is built from 14 residues. V was trimmed by 2 bases and J by 7 bases, leaving 14 bases between them. Germline V gene sequence: CDR1 MNHEY, CDR2 SVGAGI. This chain's CDR3 is CASSYQGRSGTQYF. CDR3 bases: TGTGCCAGCAGTTACCAGGGACGGTCCGGGACCCAGTACTTC.

This clone has only a few counts. The genes are TRBV7-3 and TRBJ1-3; D not certain. V lost 5 bases to trimming and J lost 4 bases, with 9 bases between them. The CDR3 extends over 13 amino acids. CDR1 SGHTA and CDR2 FQGTGA come from the germline V gene. The CDR3 region is CASSESTGNTIYF. CDR3 bases: TGTGCCAGCAGCGAATCGACAGGAAACACCATATATTTT.